This T cell receptor (beta chain) derives from a study of memory CD4+ T cells and cytomegalovirus serostatus. Study-wide background: This sample comes from healthy Belgian adults, several CMV seropositive, approximately 24 seronegative.

Per the germline V gene, CDR1 is SGHTA and CDR2 is FQGNSA. With 2 bases clipped from V and 6 bases from J, the junction kept 5 bases outside the gene matches. The CDR3 length is 15 residues. Authors' methods: After removing out-of-frame reads, millions of distinct TCRbeta sequences remained. TCRdb's table, derived via immunoSEQ multiplex PCR, lists solely in-frame clones and lacks some. That table supplies the V and J calls and clone size; D and trimming were determined from the DNA. This sample has roughly 60,000 clones, with 75% to 80% found just once. Findings and limits, study-wide: CD4+ memory repertoires contained about 40% of the roughly 150 reported CMV TCRbeta sequences.

A remark on this clone: Its target is not known.

The sort gate was single viable CD3+CD4+CD8-CD45RO+ cells for memory CD4+ T cells. V and J are TRBV7-2 and TRBJ1-2, with TRBD1 matching over 11 bases. Source material: memory CD4+ T cells from blood. The TCR comes from an adult in good health and CMV-seronegative. CDR3 coding DNA: TGTGCCAGCAGCTTATGGGGACAGGGGGAGCATGGCTACACCTTC. Translating gives CASSLWGQGEHGYTF.